This TCR beta chain appears in the sequencing data of a study of post-analysis software for immune sequencing data. Whole-study context: Clinical courses comprised relapsing-remitting, secondary progressive and progressive-relapsing multiple sclerosis. Study-wide results and limits: When compared against controls, multiple sclerosis patients showed significantly lower normalized Chao1 diversity. Four to six TRBV segments appeared more often in patients than in controls, and TRBV5-6, TRBV5-1 and TRBV20-1 were among these.

The TCR beta cDNA libraries contained unique molecular identifiers. In TCRdb, the PCR reads were re-called with MiXCR into one record per CDR3 protein. In the table there are 650,000 to 900,000 distinct CDR3 sequences, 40% to 55% of which are singletons. V was cut by 2 bases and J by 2 bases, with 11 bases left in between. The CDR3 has 15 residues. Germline lookup yields CDR1 MGHRA and CDR2 YSYEKL. A remark on this clonotype: Its antigen is not known.

The chain uses TRBV4-1 and TRBJ2-3, with D unclear. This receptor was obtained from a girl aged 10 to 17 with multiple sclerosis. Sequencing was done on a sample of blood. The CDR3 DNA reads as TGCGCCAGCAGCCAAAGTCGCCACGACACAGATACGCAGTATTTT. Amino acids: CASSQSRHDTDTQYF.